These 4 T cell receptor beta chains originate from one sample sequenced in a study of blood T cell repertoires in COVID-19 (dated by TCRdb to 2018 to 2020). Library preparation employed the immunoSEQ multiplex PCR assay. This immuneACCESS table, as held by TCRdb, lists in-frame sequences with V and J called but not all clones. Of the missing ones, under half trace to an unresolved V gene in checked studies; the others have no known cause. The sample data list 100,000 to 150,000 clones, and 80% to 85% of these were observed just once. The ten largest clones represent roughly 4% of the sample. The specimen sequenced was peripheral blood. These receptors all come from a woman between 50 and 59 years old with acute or convalescent COVID-19.

V and J are TRBV4-1 and TRBJ1-3; perhaps TRBD1 as D (5 bases). Germline V CDR1 and CDR2: MGHRA, YSYEKL. The V gene lost 2 bases and the J gene lost 2 bases, with 16 bases spanning the gap. This CDR3 comprises 17 residues. The CDR3 nucleotides read TGCGCCAGCAGCCAACCGAGCCGGCAGGGCGCTGGAAACACCATATATTTT. It is translated as CASSQPSRQGAGNTIYF.

This clone appeared once. The CDR3 reads CASSFWDGGTDTQYF. DNA for the CDR3: TGTGCCAGCAGTTTTTGGGACGGGGGGACAGATACGCAGTATTTT. The V and J genes are TRBV6-5 and TRBJ2-3; 7 nucleotides agree with TRBD2. This CDR3 has 15 amino acids. CDR1 is MNHEY, CDR2 SVGAGI, per germline. With 4 bases clipped from V and 3 bases from J, the junction kept 7 bases outside the gene matches.

The gene calls are TRBV25-1 and TRBJ1-6, with 10 nucleotides matching TRBD1. Germline-derived CDR1 and CDR2 are MGHDK and SYGVNS. CDR3 length: 14 residues. The V gene end was trimmed by 7 bases and the J gene end by 8 bases; junction bases not matched to a gene: 5. The CDR3 here is CASTRTGGDSPLHF. CDR3 nucleotides: TGTGCCAGCACTAGGACAGGGGGGGATTCACCCCTCCACTTT.

CDR3 residues: CASSPRLVGGQFF. As DNA, the CDR3 is TGTGCCAGCAGTCCCCGACTAGTGGGGGGGCAGTTCTTC. The V call is TRBV12-3 or TRBV12-4, the J call TRBJ2-1; TRBD2 might be the D (6 bases). CDR3 size: 13 residues. Trimming removed 5 bases at V and 12 bases at J, with 17 bases between.